The 29 T cell receptor beta chains below all came from one sample that was sequenced in a study of molecular identifiers for immune sequencing clone quantification. TCRdb re-analysed the PCR reads in MiXCR, keeping a single row per CDR3 protein. This sample has about half a million distinct CDR3 sequences, with roughly 25% found just once. The sample was naive CD8+ T cells from blood, with Jurkat cell RNA spiked in. Subset indicated: FACS-sorted CD8+CD4-CCR7+CD45RA+ naive T cells. These receptors were taken from a human donor in good health. Some libraries in this study had Jurkat cell RNA spiked in.

A note on this clonotype: A much larger clone lies one base from this, so it may be a read error. J is TRBJ2-7 and V is TRBV19; 7 positions match TRBD2. CDR1 is LNHDA and CDR2 is SQIVND in the germline V gene (reference sequence). There are 13 residues in the CDR3. The ends lost 5 bases at V and 5 bases at J; junction bases unmatched: 6. In DNA form, the CDR3 reads TGTGCCAGTAGTGTGGGAGGGGTAAACGAGCAGTACTTC. Residues: CASSVGGVNEQYF.

The table lists this clonotype with many counts. The rearrangement joins TRBV5-4 to TRBJ1-3, with unresolved D. Trimming removed 1 base from V and 3 bases from J, with 8 bases in between. This CDR3 contains 14 residues. Germline values: CDR1 SGHNT, CDR2 YYREEE (reference sequence). The CDR3 nucleotides read TGTGCCAGCAGCTTGCAAGGGCTTGGAAACACCATATATTTT. Translating gives CASSLQGLGNTIYF.

This clonotype was picked up a small number of times. J is TRBJ2-7 and V is TRBV7-6; 8 nucleotides line up with TRBD1. J lost 0 bases, V lost 4 bases, and 8 bases had no gene match. The CDR3 has 16 residues. Germline CDR1 SGHVS, CDR2 FNYEAQ. The CDR3 here is CASSSPGGAPSYEQYF. In DNA, the CDR3 is TGTGCCAGCAGCTCCCCAGGGGGCGCGCCCTCCTACGAGCAGTACTTC.

The J gene is TRBJ2-6, the V gene TRBV27; D gene ambiguous. Germline-derived CDR1 and CDR2 are MNHEY and SMNVEV (reference sequence). V shed 6 bases and J shed 1 base, with 10 bases lying between them. The CDR3 sequence is 15 residues long. The DNA for the CDR3 is TGTGCCAGCAGACCGAGAATTTCTGGGGCCAACGTCCTGACTTTC. This translates into CASRPRISGANVLTF.

V and J are TRBV11-2 and TRBJ2-3; D gene unclear. The V end lost 11 bases, the J end lost 7 bases, and 19 bases lay between the germline ends. This CDR3 contains 13 residues. Per the germline V gene, CDR1 is SGHAT and CDR2 is FQNNGV. CDR3 bases: TGTGCCGGCACCACATGGAGCGATAATACGCAGTATTTT. This sequence encodes CAGTTWSDNTQYF.

This clonotype occurred many times. The chain carries TRBV7-9 and TRBJ1-2; D is unresolved. The CDR3 runs 14 residues. The germline gives CDR1 SEHNR, CDR2 FQNEAQ (reference sequence). Deletions cut 2 bases from V and 7 bases from J, with 14 bases between. The CDR3 loop reads CASSLLLEESGYTF. In nucleotides, the CDR3 is TGTGCCAGCAGCTTACTCTTGGAGGAGTCTGGCTACACCTTC.

This clonotype turned up a few times. This CDR3 reads CATSRVWHLQETQYF. As DNA, the CDR3 is TGTGCCACCAGCAGAGTTTGGCACCTACAAGAGACCCAGTACTTC. The rearrangement joins TRBV15 to TRBJ2-5; D not certain. Trimming took off 1 base at V and 2 bases at J, with 11 bases between the two ends. The germline V gene encodes CDR1 LNHNV and CDR2 YYDKDF (reference sequence). The CDR3 is made up of 15 amino acids.

This chain uses TRBV30 with TRBJ1-1; D gene unclear. With 4 bases removed from V and 7 bases from J, the gap between germline ends came to 16 bases. There are 13 residues in the CDR3. CDR1 and CDR2 from the germline V gene are GTSNPN and SVGIG (reference sequence). Written as DNA, the CDR3 is TGTGCCTGGACCTCAAGCGGGCAGTTTGAAGCTTTCTTT. Its protein is CAWTSSGQFEAFF.

V is TRBV4-3 and J is TRBJ2-2, with D tentatively TRBD1 (8 bases). V lost 1 base, J lost 6 bases, and 12 bases lay in between. Germline assignment: CDR1 LGHNA and CDR2 YSLEER. The CDR3 contains 15 residues. Here the CDR3 DNA reads TGCGCCAGCAGCCAAGGAACAGGGGGGGCCGGGGAGCTGTTTTTT. It codes for CASSQGTGGAGELFF.

With respect to this clonotype: In this CDR3 the conserved last residue, phenylalanine or tryptophan, is missing, so a read error is likely. The chain links TRBV30 to TRBJ2-7; D gene unclear. CDR3 length equals 11 residues. CDR1 is GTSNPN, CDR2 SVGIG, per germline (reference sequence). V lost 0 bases and J 3 bases, leaving 3 bases between the germline ends. The CDR3 sequence: CAWSVYYEQYS. The CDR3 DNA reads TGTGCCTGGAGTGTCTACTACGAGCAGTACTCC.

CDR3 residues: CASSGAGGYTEAFF. DNA for the CDR3: TGTGCCAGCAGTGGAGCAGGGGGGTACACTGAAGCTTTCTTT. The chain couples TRBV2 to TRBJ1-1; the match to TRBD1 covers 7 bases. The V gene end was trimmed by 4 bases and the J gene end by 3 bases; junction bases not matched to a gene: 5. CDR1 SNHLY and CDR2 FYNNEI come from the germline V gene. CDR3 length equals 14 residues.

This clonotype was counted only a few times. The genes are TRBV5-1 and TRBJ2-7; D call uncertain. Trimming shortened V by 4 bases and J by 0 bases, and 14 bases separated the two germline ends. The CDR3 extends over 15 amino acids. CDR1 and CDR2 from the germline V gene are SGHRS and YFSETQ. The CDR3: CASSVDIMSSYEQYF. The CDR3 DNA sequence: TGCGCCAGCAGCGTTGACATAATGAGCTCCTACGAGCAGTACTTC. The whole variable domain, filled in from reference TRBV5-1 and TRBJ2-7, reads KAGVTQTPRYLIKTRGQQVTLSCSPISGHRSVSWYQQTPGQGLQFLFEYFSETQRNKGNFPGRFSGRQFSNSRSEMNVSTLELGDSALYLCASSVDIMSSYEQYFGPGTRLTVT.

Notes on this clonotype: A much bigger clone sits one base away, suggesting this may be a read error. The chain couples TRBV5-1 to TRBJ2-3; D not resolved. Trimming took 0 bases from V and 2 from J, leaving 10 bases between them. This CDR3 is built from 15 residues. The germline gives CDR1 SGHRS, CDR2 YFSETQ. CDR3 loop: CASSLGPANTDTQYF. The CDR3 nucleotides read TGCGCCAGCAGCTTGGGGCCGGCGAACACAGATACGCAGTATTTT.

The rearrangement joins TRBV4-1 to TRBJ1-3, with 7 positions matching TRBD1. Trimming cost V 1 base and J 1 base; bases outside gene matches: 7. From germline, CDR1 is MGHRA and CDR2 YSYEKL. The CDR3 has 17 amino acids. CDR3 sequence: CASSQAGTAISGNTIYF. DNA for the CDR3: TGCGCCAGCAGCCAAGCTGGGACAGCAATTTCTGGAAACACCATATATTTT.

This clonotype was seen only a few times. The chain links TRBV6-5 to TRBJ2-7, with 8 positions matching TRBD1. Germline V gene lookup returns CDR1 MNHEY and CDR2 SVGAGI. V was clipped by 2 bases and J by 2 bases; unmatched bases: 8. The CDR3 totals 16 residues. CDR3 DNA sequence: TGTGCCAGCAGTTACGAGCCGGACAGGGAGGCCTACGAGCAGTACTTC. Encoded protein: CASSYEPDREAYEQYF.

This clonotype occurred a few times. The CDR3: CASSPPRGVDTTDTQYF. CDR3 bases: TGTGCCAGCAGCCCCCCCCGCGGGGTAGACACCACAGATACGCAGTATTTT. The J gene is TRBJ2-3, the V gene TRBV7-9; D is perhaps TRBD2 (6 bases). The germline CDR1 and CDR2 sequences are SEHNR and FQNEAQ (reference sequence). V was trimmed by 5 bases and J by 2 bases, leaving 20 bases between them. CDR3 length: 17 amino acids.

The V and J genes are TRBV28 and TRBJ1-5; weak D call: TRBD1 (5 bases). The CDR3 is made up of 15 amino acids. The V gene lost 2 bases and the J gene lost 3 bases, with 11 bases spanning the gap. Per germline, CDR1 MDHEN and CDR2 SYDVKM. The CDR3 sequence is CASSLVGGYNQPQHF. The CDR3 DNA follows: TGTGCCAGCAGTTTAGTCGGGGGATACAATCAGCCCCAGCATTTT. Complete variable domain (other parts from reference TRBV28 and TRBJ1-5): DVKVTQSSRYLVKRTGEKVFLECVQDMDHENMFWYRQDPGLGLRLIYFSYDVKMKEKGDIPEGYSVSREKKERFSLILESASTNQTSMYLCASSLVGGYNQPQHFGDGTRLSIL.

This clonotype has just a few counts. This chain uses TRBV6-2 or TRBV6-3 with TRBJ1-5; a possible D gene is TRBD1 (5 bases). The CDR3 is 14 amino acids. V gave up 6 bases and J gave up 8 bases, with 17 bases separating them. Germline V CDR1 and CDR2: MNHEY, SVGEGT. For the CDR3, the DNA is TGTGCCAGCAGATCCGGACGGACATCAAAGCCCCAGCATTTT. Protein product: CASRSGRTSKPQHF.

V is TRBV6-2 or TRBV6-3 and J is TRBJ2-5, with a tentative D call TRBD2 (6 bases). Germline CDR1 reads MNHEY; CDR2 reads SVGEGT. CDR3 length equals 11 residues. Deletions cut 7 bases from V and 9 bases from J, with 12 bases between. The CDR3 loop is CASNHGGAQYF. The CDR3 nucleotides read TGTGCCAGCAATCATGGAGGGGCCCAGTACTTC.

This clonotype has a handful of counts. This chain connects TRBV3-1 to TRBJ2-5; 7 nucleotides align to TRBD2. CDR1 LGHDT and CDR2 YNNKEL come from the germline V gene (reference sequence). V lost 2 bases, J lost 2 bases, and 5 bases stayed unmatched. The CDR3 covers 15 residues. The DNA for the CDR3 is TGTGCCAGCAGCCAATTGACTAGCATTCAAGAGACCCAGTACTTC. Translation: CASSQLTSIQETQYF.

This clonotype turned up a few times. Its ends do not fully match the called genes, so a read error is possible. The chain combines TRBV5-1 with TRBJ2-7, with D unresolved. Per the germline V gene, CDR1 is SGHRS and CDR2 is YFSETQ. This CDR3 has 14 residues. Here the CDR3 DNA reads TGCGCCAGCAGCCCCGGAGACGGCCCCTACGAGCAGCACTTC. Its translation is CASSPGDGPYEQHF.

The V call is TRBV7-2, the J call TRBJ2-1; weak D call: TRBD2 (5 bases). Germline CDR1 SGHTA, CDR2 FQGNSA. The V end lost 5 bases, the J end lost 2 bases, and 13 bases lay between the germline ends. The CDR3 runs 15 residues. CDR3 sequence reads: CASSATSPPYNEQFF. CDR3 bases: TGTGCCAGCAGCGCCACTAGTCCCCCCTACAATGAGCAGTTCTTC.

This chain uses TRBV6-2 or TRBV6-3 with TRBJ2-3; 7 bases map to TRBD2. The CDR3 covers 15 residues. Losses at the gene ends were 2 bases for V and 4 bases for J; bases not matched to a gene: 6. The V gene's germline CDR1 is MNHEY and CDR2 SVGEGT. CDR3 protein: CASSYGGGIADTQYF. The CDR3 DNA sequence: TGTGCCAGCAGTTACGGGGGGGGTATCGCAGATACGCAGTATTTT.

The rearrangement uses TRBV7-9 and TRBJ2-5; 7 bases are a match to TRBD2. The J segment lost 5 bases and the V segment lost 4 bases, leaving 7 bases of the junction unmatched. The CDR3 sequence is 14 residues long. CDR1 and CDR2 (germline): SEHNR, FQNEAQ (reference sequence). The CDR3 DNA reads as TGTGCCAGCAGCTCTACTAGCGCGGTGGAGACCCAGTACTTC. Translated: CASSSTSAVETQYF.

V and J are TRBV27 and TRBJ2-7, with 10 bases that match TRBD2. There are 12 residues in the CDR3. The germline CDR1 and CDR2 sequences are MNHEY and SMNVEV (reference sequence). In nucleotides, the CDR3 is TGTGCTTCGGCTAGCGGGAGCTACGAGCAGTACTTC. Translation gives CASASGSYEQYF.

This chain connects TRBV3-1 to TRBJ2-7; TRBD1 or TRBD2 may be the D gene (5 bases each). Trimming removed 3 bases from V and 0 bases from J, with 12 bases in between. CDR1 is LGHDT, CDR2 YNNKEL, per germline (reference sequence). The CDR3 sequence is 15 residues long. The CDR3 DNA reads as TGTGCCAGCAGCCACCCGACAGAGGGCTCCTACGAGCAGTACTTC. Encoded protein: CASSHPTEGSYEQYF.

This clonotype was detected many times. The CDR3 protein is CASIGQLLVANEKLFF. The CDR3 nucleotides read TGTGCCAGCATCGGGCAGCTCTTGGTAGCGAATGAAAAACTGTTTTTT. The chain joins TRBV28 to TRBJ1-4, with D uncertain. Trimming removed 7 bases from V and 5 bases from J, with 20 bases in between. This CDR3 spans 16 amino acids. Germline-derived CDR1 and CDR2 are MDHEN and SYDVKM.

V usage is TRBV7-3 and J usage is TRBJ2-1; weak D call: TRBD2 (5 bases). Trimming left V 5 bases short and J 0 bases short, with 20 bases between. Germline lookup yields CDR1 SGHTA and CDR2 FQGTGA. This CDR3 spans 18 amino acids. The CDR3 DNA reads as TGTGCCAGCAGCGACCCCTCGGGGATATTGGGCTCCTACAATGAGCAGTTCTTC. It is translated as CASSDPSGILGSYNEQFF. The full variable domain, its missing parts supplied by reference TRBV7-3 and TRBJ2-1, is GAGVSQTPSNKVTEKGKYVELRCDPISGHTALYWYRQSLGQGPEFLIYFQGTGAADDSGLPNDRFFAVRPEGSVSTLKIQRTERGDSAVYLCASSDPSGILGSYNEQFFGPGTRLTVL.

This clonotype was picked up a small number of times. A junction boundary mismatches the germline segment, possibly from a read error. V and J are TRBV28 and TRBJ1-5, with a tentative D call TRBD1 (5 bases). The V gene's germline CDR1 is MDHEN and CDR2 SYDVKM. The CDR3 is 15 amino acids. CDR3 coding DNA: TGTGCCGGCAGTCCCCTGGGGGGGAGCAATCAACCCCAGCATTTT. This sequence encodes CAGSPLGGSNQPQHF.